One sample yielded the 15 T cell receptor beta chains listed below, sequenced in a study of cytomegalovirus exposure and HLA in healthy donors. It was with 60 Vbeta and 13 Jbeta primers that the PCR ran. Some clones are missing from TCRdb's copy, which holds only in-frame ones; the method was immunoSEQ multiplex PCR. The sample contains approximately 110,000 clones, nearly 75% of which appear only once. Sequencing was carried out using PBMCs. The receptors stem from a man between 25 and 39 years old in good health and CMV-seropositive.

This clone was found once. The chain carries TRBV10-3 and TRBJ1-1; D gene uncertain. Germline values: CDR1 ENHRY, CDR2 SYGVKD. V was trimmed by 4 bases and J by 0 bases, leaving 6 bases between them. This CDR3 has 13 residues. CDR3 loop: CAISANMNTEAFF. In DNA, the CDR3 is TGTGCCATCAGTGCTAATATGAACACTGAAGCTTTCTTT.

The V and J genes are TRBV27 and TRBJ1-6; perhaps TRBD1 as D (6 bases). Germline-derived CDR1 and CDR2 are MNHEY and SMNVEV (reference sequence). With 2 bases removed from V and 8 bases from J, the gap between germline ends came to 10 bases. This CDR3 comprises 14 residues. The CDR3 is CASSLKQGYSPLHF. The DNA of the CDR3 is TGTGCCAGCAGTTTAAAACAGGGTTATTCACCCCTCCACTTT.

The genes are TRBV10-3 and TRBJ1-6; 8 bases match TRBD1. Germline assignment: CDR1 ENHRY and CDR2 SYGVKD. The CDR3 totals 16 residues. Trimming removed 0 bases from V and 5 bases from J; junction bases left unmatched: 3. The CDR3 region is CAISESAGGHNSPLHF. DNA of the CDR3: TGTGCCATCAGTGAGTCGGCAGGGGGCCATAATTCACCCCTCCACTTT.

The J gene is TRBJ1-5, the V gene TRBV19; unclear D gene. Trimming cost V 7 bases and J 3 bases, with 13 bases left between them. Germline CDR1 reads LNHDA; CDR2 reads SQIVND (reference sequence). The CDR3 is 14 residues long. CDR3: CASKRAEDNQPQHF. For the CDR3, the DNA is TGTGCCAGTAAGAGGGCGGAAGACAATCAGCCCCAGCATTTT.

This chain links TRBV9 with TRBJ2-1; TRBD2 matches at 11 bases. This CDR3 is 16 amino acids long. With V trimmed by 3 bases and J by 3 bases, 5 bases remained unmatched. From germline, CDR1 is SGDLS and CDR2 YYNGEE. The chain's CDR3 is CASSEVAGGVYNEQFF. The CDR3 nucleotides read TGTGCCAGCAGCGAGGTAGCGGGGGGGGTCTACAATGAGCAGTTCTTC.

This clone was seen once. V usage is TRBV11-2 and J usage is TRBJ1-3; D is unresolved. The length of the CDR3 is 16 residues. Trimming pared 8 bases from V and 2 bases from J, leaving 19 bases between. CDR1 and CDR2 (germline): SGHAT, FQNNGV. DNA of the CDR3: TGTGCCAGCCAGCGGGCGGGAGAAGGACCTGGAAACACCATATATTTT. It is translated as CASQRAGEGPGNTIYF.

In its sample, this clone was seen once. The V gene is TRBV7-3, the J gene TRBJ1-2; 7 bases align to TRBD1. Germline V gene lookup returns CDR1 SGHTA and CDR2 FQGTGA. V dropped 0 bases and J dropped 2; count of bases not matched to a gene: 3. The length of the CDR3 is 15 residues. CDR3 sequence: CASSLTRTGNYGYTF. DNA for the CDR3: TGTGCCAGCAGCTTAACGAGGACAGGCAACTATGGCTACACCTTC.

V usage is TRBV7-7 and J usage is TRBJ2-5; tentatively, D is TRBD1 (5 bases). The length of the CDR3 is 13 residues. Trimming took off 6 bases at V and 2 bases at J, with 10 bases between the two ends. The germline V gene encodes CDR1 SSHAT and CDR2 FNYEAQ (reference sequence). The CDR3 region is CASSTDMQETQYF. CDR3 in DNA: TGTGCCAGCAGTACGGACATGCAAGAGACCCAGTACTTC.

The chain joins TRBV19 to TRBJ2-6; D is possibly TRBD1 (5 bases). This CDR3 has 15 residues. The germline V and J ends were trimmed by 6 bases and 0 bases, with 9 bases remaining between them. The germline V gene encodes CDR1 LNHDA and CDR2 SQIVND (reference sequence). CDR3 in amino acids: CASRRQSSGANVLTF. In nucleotides, the CDR3 is TGTGCCAGTAGGCGACAGAGCTCTGGGGCCAACGTCCTGACTTTC.

This chain joins TRBV15 and TRBJ1-1; D is ambiguous. Trimming shortened V by 0 bases and J by 1 base, and 9 bases separated the two germline ends. The length of the CDR3 is 15 residues. The germline V gene encodes CDR1 LNHNV and CDR2 YYDKDF (reference sequence). The CDR3 region is CATSRDSRENTEAFF. The DNA for the CDR3 is TGTGCCACCAGCAGAGATTCCCGAGAGAACACTGAAGCTTTCTTT.

This chain links TRBV6-6 with TRBJ1-3; D gene unclear. Germline CDR1 MNHNY, CDR2 SVGAGI (reference sequence). This CDR3 has 14 residues. V was trimmed by 7 bases and J by 4 bases, leaving 14 bases between them. As DNA, the CDR3 is TGTGCCAGCACCCCGCGGGGTGTAGGAAACACCATATATTTT. Encoded protein: CASTPRGVGNTIYF.

The CDR3 DNA follows: TGCAGCGTTGAAGGGGTGGAGGGGGGGGCCTCAGATACGCAGTATTTT. Translated: CSVEGVEGGASDTQYF. The rearrangement joins TRBV29-1 to TRBJ2-3; D possibly corresponds to TRBD2 (7 bases). The CDR3 extends over 16 amino acids. Germline V CDR1 and CDR2: SQVTM, ANQGSEA. Trimming pared 1 base from V and 4 bases from J, leaving 18 bases between.

The V gene is TRBV6-1, the J gene TRBJ2-3; D is perhaps TRBD2 (5 bases). This CDR3 is 15 amino acids long. The V end was cut by 3 bases, the J end by 0 bases, with 10 bases between. Germline V gene sequence: CDR1 MNHNS, CDR2 SASEGT. The CDR3 here is CASSDEGLSTDTQYF. The CDR3 DNA follows: TGTGCCAGCAGTGACGAGGGCTTGAGCACAGATACGCAGTATTTT.

Concerning this clone: Relative to the germline gene, one junction end is altered; a read error may explain this. The chain employs TRBV7-9 and TRBJ1-4; D gene ambiguous. Germline V gives CDR1 SEHNR, CDR2 FQNEAQ (reference sequence). The CDR3 sequence is 15 residues long. CDR3 sequence reads: CSSSLSAGHNEKLFF. The CDR3 coding sequence is TGTTCCAGCAGCTTATCCGCAGGCCATAATGAAAAACTGTTTTTT.

This clone showed up just a few times. This rearrangement joins TRBV5-6 to TRBJ2-3, with D unresolved. Trimming took 4 bases from V and 1 from J, leaving 13 bases between them. The CDR3 is made up of 15 amino acids. In germline, CDR1 is SGHDT, CDR2 YYEEEE. This CDR3 is CASSPQAMRTDTQYF. For the CDR3, the DNA is TGTGCCAGCAGCCCCCAAGCTATGCGCACAGATACGCAGTATTTT. Full variable domain (remainder filled in from reference TRBV5-6 and TRBJ2-3): DAGVTQSPTHLIKTRGQQVTLRCSPKSGHDTVSWYQQALGQGPQFIFQYYEEEERQRGNFPDRFSGHQFPNYSSELNVNALLLGDSALYLCASSPQAMRTDTQYFGPGTRLTVL.